The 21 T cell receptor beta chains listed next were all sequenced from one sample in a study of blood T cell repertoires in COVID-19. Sequenced by immunoSEQ multiplex PCR; TCRdb stores in-frame clones only, minus some. The repertoire consists of fewer than 250,000 clones, with around 80% occurring once and the leading ten covering about 20%. Sequencing input: peripheral blood. These receptors were obtained from a man aged 30 to 45 with active or convalescent COVID-19.

The table lists this clone with a count of one. The gene calls are TRBV2 and TRBJ2-3, with TRBD2 identical over 7 bases. Germline loops: CDR1 SNHLY, CDR2 FYNNEI. V was clipped by 6 bases and J by 4 bases; unmatched bases: 10. The CDR3 is made up of 15 amino acids. The DNA for the CDR3 is TGTGCCAGCAGCTCAAGGGCGGGGGTGCCAGATACGCAGTATTTT. It translates to CASSSRAGVPDTQYF.

The genes are TRBV15 and TRBJ1-5; a weak D match, TRBD1 (5 bases). V lost 1 base and J 5 bases, leaving 9 bases between the germline ends. The CDR3 has 14 amino acids. The V gene's germline CDR1 is LNHNV and CDR2 YYDKDF (reference sequence). The CDR3 DNA reads TGTGCCACCAGCAGAGTGACAGTTTATCAGCCCCAGCATTTT. It encodes CATSRVTVYQPQHF.

V is TRBV4-2 and J is TRBJ1-2, with D tentatively TRBD1 (5 bases). The V gene lost 4 bases and the J gene lost 2 bases, with 11 bases spanning the gap. The CDR3 totals 14 residues. Germline-derived CDR1 and CDR2 are LGHNA and YNFKEQ. CDR3 loop: CASSPDRLNYGYTF. CDR3 bases: TGTGCCAGCAGCCCAGACAGATTAAACTATGGCTACACCTTC.

The chain recombines TRBV3-1 (or the pseudogene TRBV3-2) with TRBJ1-1; perhaps TRBD1 as D (5 bases). CDR1 and CDR2 (germline): LGHDT, YNNKEL (reference sequence). This CDR3 contains 18 residues. V was cut by 0 bases and J by 3 bases, with 20 bases left in between. The CDR3 reads CASSQDGAERGWDTEAFF. The CDR3 DNA follows: TGTGCCAGCAGCCAAGATGGGGCAGAGAGAGGCTGGGACACTGAAGCTTTCTTT.

The genes are TRBV30 and TRBJ1-1; a possible D gene is TRBD1 (6 bases). Germline V gene data show CDR1 as GTSNPN and CDR2 as SVGIG (reference sequence). Trimming shortened V by 0 bases and J by 5 bases, and 7 bases separated the two germline ends. The CDR3 loop spans 12 amino acids. The CDR3 DNA is TGTGCCTGGAGTGTGAGGGGGACTGAAGCTTTCTTT. Its translation is CAWSVRGTEAFF.

CDR3 sequence reads: CASIGTSGGSGEQYF. CDR3 DNA sequence: TGTGCCAGCATCGGCACTAGCGGGGGCAGTGGCGAGCAGTACTTC. The chain couples TRBV6-6 to TRBJ2-7; the match to TRBD2 covers 11 bases. Germline assignment: CDR1 MNHNY and CDR2 SVGAGI (reference sequence). V lost 7 bases to trimming and J lost 6 bases; unmatched junction nucleotides: 11. This CDR3 spans 15 amino acids.

This clone was recorded once. V is TRBV7-6 and J is TRBJ1-4; tentative D call: TRBD1 (6 bases). Germline assignment: CDR1 SGHVS and CDR2 FNYEAQ. The CDR3 runs 14 residues. V gave up 5 bases and J gave up 0 bases, with 7 bases separating them. The DNA of the CDR3 is TGTGCCAGCAGCCCAGGGGCAACTAATGAAAAACTGTTTTTT. The encoded protein is CASSPGATNEKLFF.

V and J are TRBV7-9 and TRBJ2-1; TRBD2 agrees at 9 bases. In germline, CDR1 is SEHNR, CDR2 FQNEAQ (reference sequence). The CDR3 consists of 15 residues. V trimming: 6 bases; J trimming: 0 bases; junction bases outside the gene matches: 3. This CDR3 is CASSLSGSSYNEQFF. The CDR3 nucleotides are TGTGCCAGCAGTCTTAGCGGGAGCTCCTACAATGAGCAGTTCTTC.

The J gene is TRBJ1-2, the V gene TRBV28; 7 bases line up with TRBD1. The CDR3 consists of 13 residues. V was clipped by 6 bases and J by 4 bases; unmatched bases: 5. Germline-derived CDR1 and CDR2 are MDHEN and SYDVKM. CDR3 sequence reads: CASSQGVVYGYTF. CDR3 sequence (DNA): TGTGCCAGCAGCCAGGGGGTGGTCTATGGCTACACCTTC.

In this sample, this clone turned up a few times. The rearrangement uses TRBV11-2 and TRBJ2-7; possible D gene TRBD1, 6 bases. The CDR3 has 13 amino acids. Trimming left V 3 bases short and J 3 bases short, with 9 bases between. Germline CDR1 and CDR2: SGHAT and FQNNGV. The CDR3 DNA follows: TGTGCCAGCAGCTTCGGACAGAGCTACGAGCAGTACTTC. Its protein is CASSFGQSYEQYF.

The V and J genes are TRBV5-6 and TRBJ1-2; TRBD1 aligns across 8 bases. V shed 1 base, J shed 12 bases, and the junction held 2 bases outside the gene matches. The CDR3 extends over 11 amino acids. Germline lookup yields CDR1 SGHDT and CDR2 YYEEEE. Here the CDR3 reads CASSLSGGHTF. Written as DNA, the CDR3 is TGTGCCAGCAGCTTGTCAGGGGGCCACACCTTC.

The rearrangement uses TRBV6-2 or TRBV6-3 and TRBJ2-1; TRBD2 agrees at 7 bases. The CDR3 contains 15 residues. Trimming took 0 bases from V and 5 from J; bases not matched to a gene: 4. Per the germline V gene, CDR1 is MNHEY and CDR2 is SVGEGT. CDR3 sequence reads: CASSYSTSSNNEQFF. The DNA for the CDR3 is TGTGCCAGCAGTTACTCGACTAGCAGTAACAATGAGCAGTTCTTC.

This chain joins TRBV7-2 and TRBJ1-6; the D gene is possibly TRBD1 (5 bases). Trimming left V 5 bases short and J 7 bases short, with 15 bases between. In germline, CDR1 is SGHTA, CDR2 FQGNSA. The CDR3 length is 15 residues. The CDR3 is CASSLSTGVNSPLHF. The CDR3 region has the DNA TGTGCCAGCAGCCTCTCCACGGGGGTAAATTCACCCCTCCACTTT.

This clone was seen only a few times. The chain combines TRBV7-9 with TRBJ2-1, with no clear D. This CDR3 is built from 12 residues. In germline, CDR1 is SEHNR, CDR2 FQNEAQ (reference sequence). V shed 2 bases and J shed 6 bases, with 5 bases lying between them. As DNA, the CDR3 is TGTGCCAGCAGCTTATCAGGCAATGAGCAGTTCTTC. As protein: CASSLSGNEQFF.

The chain carries TRBV19 and TRBJ1-5, with D possibly TRBD1 on 6 matching bases. This CDR3 region has 15 residues. The germline CDR1 and CDR2 sequences are LNHDA and SQIVND (reference sequence). V was pared by 5 bases and J by 7 bases, with 18 bases between. In DNA, the CDR3 is TGTGCCAGTAGTGCCGGACAGCAGACGGGCCAGCCCCAGCATTTT. Amino acids: CASSAGQQTGQPQHF.

The chain employs TRBV3-1 (or the pseudogene TRBV3-2) and TRBJ1-1; D remains unclear. Trimming removed 3 bases from V and 8 bases from J, with 13 bases in between. Germline V CDR1 and CDR2: LGHDT, YNNKEL (reference sequence). The CDR3 is 13 residues long. The DNA for the CDR3 is TGTGCCAGCAGCCATGGCACACGAGGGGAAGCTTTCTTT. This gives the protein CASSHGTRGEAFF.

The chain is built from TRBV5-4 and TRBJ2-3, with 8 bases fitting TRBD2. J was trimmed by 4 bases and V by 4 bases; bases with no gene match: 17. The CDR3 length is 18 residues. Germline V gene lookup returns CDR1 SGHNT and CDR2 YYREEE (reference sequence). CDR3 coding DNA: TGTGCCAGCAGCCGGGGAGGTACGGCGGGAGGTACAGCAGATACGCAGTATTTT. It yields the protein CASSRGGTAGGTADTQYF.

This chain links TRBV29-1 with TRBJ1-2; D might be TRBD1 (6 bases). The V end lost 7 bases, the J end lost 4 bases, and 13 bases lay between the germline ends. This CDR3 spans 12 amino acids. Looked up from germline, CDR1 is SQVTM and CDR2 is ANQGSEA. The chain's CDR3 is CSADRDTYGYTF. The CDR3 DNA sequence: TGCAGCGCCGACCGGGACACCTATGGCTACACCTTC. Filled out from reference TRBV29-1 and TRBJ1-2, the complete variable domain reads SAVISQKPSRDICQRGTSLTIQCQVDSQVTMMFWYRQQPGQSLTLIATANQGSEATYESGFVIDKFPISRPNLTFSTLTVSNMSPEDSSIYLCSADRDTYGYTFGSGTRLTVV.

The chain is built from TRBV6-2 or TRBV6-3 and TRBJ1-5, with D perhaps matching TRBD1 (6 bases). There are 15 residues in the CDR3. The germline CDR1 and CDR2 sequences are MNHEY and SVGEGT. V was shortened by 5 bases and J by 1 base, with 12 bases between the two germline ends. The CDR3 coding sequence is TGTGCCAGCAGTGTACAGGGTGGAAGCAATCAGCCCCAGCATTTT. It specifies CASSVQGGSNQPQHF.

The V and J genes are TRBV5-1 and TRBJ1-5; 10 nucleotides line up with TRBD1. From germline, CDR1 is SGHRS and CDR2 YFSETQ. CDR3 size: 17 residues. The V gene end was trimmed by 6 bases and the J gene end by 4 bases; junction bases not matched to a gene: 13. The CDR3: CASTSPRDRGTNQPQHF. CDR3 DNA: TGCGCCAGCACCTCACCCCGGGACAGGGGAACAAATCAGCCCCAGCATTTT.

The gene calls are TRBV15 and TRBJ1-1, with D unresolved. From germline, CDR1 is LNHNV and CDR2 YYDKDF (reference sequence). The CDR3 is 17 residues long. The V and J ends lost 2 bases and 4 bases respectively, with 20 bases between them. The chain's CDR3 is CATSRPQLLGRGTEAFF. CDR3 in DNA: TGTGCCACCAGCAGACCCCAATTGTTGGGTAGAGGCACTGAAGCTTTCTTT.